This T cell receptor (beta chain) stems from a study of T-cell reconstitution after alpha-beta-depleted transplantation in children. Library preparation (for TCRbeta) was performed with unique molecular identifiers. TCRdb analysed the PCR reads with MiXCR anew, one entry per CDR3 protein. The table has 350,000 to 400,000 distinct CDR3 sequences, about an eighth seen once; the top ten hold 3.5% to 4.5%. This clonotype occurred many times. Germline CDR1 reads SGHDT; CDR2 reads YYEEEE. V shed 4 bases, J shed 3 bases, and the junction held 1 base outside the gene matches. CDR3 length equals 13 residues. The TCR was taken from a human donor who donated a stem cell graft to a child with Fanconi anemia. The specimen comprised PBMCs, sampled from the stem cell graft. V and J are TRBV5-6 and TRBJ1-1; 9 nucleotides match TRBD1. Here the CDR3 reads CASSRTGDTEAFF. For the CDR3, the DNA is TGTGCCAGCAGCAGGACAGGGGACACTGAAGCTTTCTTT.